Listed below are T cell receptor beta chains from one sample, sequenced in a study of CD49a tissue-resident CD8 T cells in human skin. Libraries were prepared by immunoSEQ multiplex PCR; TCRdb keeps only in-frame clonotypes and omits some of them. In the table there are approximately 1,500 clones, approximately 70% of which are singletons. What was sequenced was CLA- CD8+ effector memory T cells sorted from blood. The source of these receptors is a human donor in good health. CDR3s leave out the opening cysteine and the closing phenylalanine or tryptophan. The D gene is left open where the match is weak.

V	D	J	CDR3
TRBV6-1	-	TRBJ2-1	ASDRSESNEQF
TRBV28	-	TRBJ1-1	ASSFSTGTMAEAF
TRBV11-2	TRBD1	TRBJ2-7	ASSLNRDRAHEQY
TRBV6-1	-	TRBJ2-3	ASHRSPSTDTQY
TRBV10-3	-	TRBJ2-2	ATWTDTGELF
TRBV28	-	TRBJ2-3	ASSLYSRKDTQY
TRBV7-9	TRBD2	TRBJ2-7	ASSHSGRSYEQY
TRBV4-1	-	TRBJ2-1	ASSQDLERVSYNEQF
TRBV6-1	TRBD2	TRBJ2-2	ASSDAGGSGELF
TRBV4-2	TRBD2	TRBJ2-1	ASSQDGSSGGYNEQF
TRBV2	-	TRBJ1-2	ASTPGGARDGYT
TRBV10-3	-	TRBJ1-2	AIGENYGYT
TRBV13	TRBD1	TRBJ2-1	ASSAGTVYNEQF
TRBV6-4	-	TRBJ2-1	ASSEWLEAPEQF
TRBV6-4	TRBD2	TRBJ2-3	ASSHTGTSGADTQY
TRBV7-9	-	TRBJ1-2	ASSLGYRPDGYT
TRBV13	-	TRBJ2-7	ASSYRWASYEQY
TRBV18	-	TRBJ1-2	ASSPEPPGDYVDGYT
TRBV29-1	TRBD2	TRBJ2-7	SARGSGSEQY
TRBV27	-	TRBJ1-4	ASSLARATNEKLF
TRBV7-9	TRBD1	TRBJ1-1	ASSSHRGLHTEAF
TRBV29-1	TRBD2	TRBJ2-3	STPSGDSTDTQY
TRBV6-1	-	TRBJ2-6	ASSDEPTGANVLT
TRBV7-9	-	TRBJ2-7	ASSTLGTEEPFHEQY